This T cell receptor (beta chain) came from a study of blood T cell repertoires in COVID-19. Background on the study: Samples of COVID-19 (acute and convalescent) were obtained from the United States, Italy and Spain.

This CDR3 is 16 amino acids long. Germline assignment: CDR1 MNHEY and CDR2 SMNVEV (reference sequence). V gave up 4 bases and J gave up 0 bases, with 13 bases separating them. Measured with immunoSEQ multiplex PCR; TCRdb has only the in-frame clones, and not every one. The profile shows about 110,000 clones, 65% to 80% of them singletons. The chain uses TRBV27 and TRBJ1-5; possibly TRBD1 for D (5 bases). The sample was peripheral blood. This sequence originates from an older woman with acute or convalescent COVID-19. For the CDR3, the DNA is TGTGCCAGCAGTTGGGCAGGGCCATATAGCAATCAGCCCCAGCATTTT. The encoded protein is CASSWAGPYSNQPQHF.